This T cell receptor beta chain was found in a study of a mutant IDH1 vaccine in newly diagnosed glioma. Study-level findings and limits: The vaccine induced immune responses, and these occurred in more than 80% of patients.

Time point of the sample: week 35, safety follow-up. Each dose delivered 300 ug of mutant IDH1 20-mer peptide subcutaneously with imiquimod. During weeks 1, 3, 5, 7, 11, 15, 19 and 23, patients received eight vaccinations. TCRdb keeps only in-frame clones here, not all; method: immunoSEQ multiplex PCR. The data hold about 50,000 clones, with around 84% observed a single time. Losses at the gene ends were 4 bases for V and 5 bases for J; bases not matched to a gene: 9. Germline V gene sequence: CDR1 SGHRS, CDR2 YFSETQ. This CDR3 has 15 amino acids. The sample holds one count of this clone. Its cognate antigen is unknown.

The clonotype comes from a woman between 18 and 30 years old with glioma. The sample in question was PBMCs, obtained from a glioma patient whose treatment included an IDH1 peptide vaccine. The chain carries TRBV5-1 and TRBJ2-5; TRBD1 agrees at 9 bases. Written as DNA, the CDR3 is TGCGCCAGCAGCCCGGGGACAGGGAGCCTGGAGACCCAGTACTTC. Translated: CASSPGTGSLETQYF.